Below, 28 T cell receptor beta chains from the same sample are listed, as sequenced in a study of cytomegalovirus exposure and HLA in healthy donors (TCRdb year 2017). Library construction relied on the immunoSEQ multiplex PCR assay. For the multiplex PCR, a mixture combining 60 forward primers for TCR Vbeta segments and 13 reverse primers for TCR Jbeta segments was used. TCRdb holds this immuneACCESS table with in-frame rearrangements only. Some clones are missing; in checked studies, unresolved V genes explain under half, and the rest has no known cause. The sample yields about 150,000 clones; approximately 79% were counted once. The top ten clonotypes cover under 8% of the sample. Input material: PBMCs. These receptors all stem from a woman aged 50 to 60 in good health and CMV-seropositive.

The rearrangement joins TRBV27 to TRBJ1-2; no clear D. The ends were cut back, 3 bases at V and 3 bases at J, with 8 bases in the middle. Germline CDR1 reads MNHEY; CDR2 reads SMNVEV (reference sequence). CDR3 length equals 13 residues. DNA of the CDR3: TGTGCCAGCAGTTTCAGCGGGGACTATGGCTACACCTTC. Amino acids: CASSFSGDYGYTF.

For this clone: An end of the junction does not agree with germline; a read error may underlie this. This chain joins TRBV7-9 and TRBJ1-6, with D perhaps TRBD1 (5 bases). This CDR3 is built from 16 residues. Germline-derived CDR1 and CDR2 are SEHNR and FQNEAQ (reference sequence). CDR3 coding DNA: TGTTCCAGCAGCTTGGGGCTCCGAACGAGTAATTCACCCCTCCACTTT. It yields the protein CSSSLGLRTSNSPLHF.

The chain uses TRBV9 and TRBJ2-1, with D uncertain. CDR3 size: 16 residues. Trimming removed 0 bases from V and 6 bases from J, with 16 bases in between. Germline CDR1 is SGDLS and CDR2 is YYNGEE. In DNA form, the CDR3 reads TGTGCCAGCAGCGTAGCCCCTACGTTGGGCCTCAATGAGCAGTTCTTC. This sequence encodes CASSVAPTLGLNEQFF. The entire variable domain, with the rest obtained from reference TRBV9 and TRBJ2-1, is as follows: DSGVTQTPKHLITATGQRVTLRCSPRSGDLSVYWYQQSLDQGLQFLIQYYNGEERAKGNILERFSAQQFPDLHSELNLSSLELGDSALYFCASSVAPTLGLNEQFFGPGTRLTVL.

This chain links TRBV21-1 with TRBJ2-7; TRBD1, the table's D call, lacks a check against the DNA. TRBV21-1 is an annotated pseudogene. The CDR3 has 11 amino acids. The CDR3 region is CASSARDSPLF. In DNA form, the CDR3 reads TGTGCCAGCAGCGCCCGGGACAGCCCTCTCTTC.

This clone was observed once. The rearrangement joins TRBV2 to TRBJ1-3, with D unresolved. The germline CDR1 and CDR2 sequences are SNHLY and FYNNEI. The CDR3 is made up of 17 amino acids. Trimming pared 1 base from V and 3 bases from J, leaving 16 bases between. The CDR3 coding sequence is TGTGCCAGCAGTGAAGGTACAACACGCTGGAGTGGAAACACCATATATTTT. Translating it yields CASSEGTTRWSGNTIYF.

The chain has TRBV2 and TRBJ1-5; D not resolved. The germline CDR1 and CDR2 sequences are SNHLY and FYNNEI. This CDR3 is 13 amino acids long. V was cut by 6 bases and J by 4 bases, with 10 bases left in between. CDR3 sequence reads: CASRPGENQPQHF. The CDR3 region has the DNA TGTGCCAGCAGACCGGGAGAAAATCAGCCCCAGCATTTT.

CDR3 sequence: CASSVAASGYEQYF. CDR3 DNA sequence: TGTGCCAGCAGCGTAGCGGCTAGCGGGTACGAGCAGTACTTC. The chain combines TRBV9 with TRBJ2-7; 8 bases are shared with TRBD2. J gave up 4 bases and V 0 bases, and 3 bases lay outside the gene matches. The CDR3 loop spans 14 amino acids. Germline CDR1 and CDR2: SGDLS and YYNGEE.

The chain uses TRBV9 and TRBJ1-1; TRBD1 aligns across 8 bases. Germline values: CDR1 SGDLS, CDR2 YYNGEE. With V trimmed by 0 bases and J by 4 bases, 5 bases remained unmatched. The CDR3 extends over 15 amino acids. In DNA form, the CDR3 reads TGTGCCAGCAGCGTAGAGGCAGGGGGCGTCACTGAAGCTTTCTTT. Its protein product is CASSVEAGGVTEAFF.

CDR3 residues: CATTGGSAGELFF. Written as DNA, the CDR3 is TGTGCCACCACCGGAGGAAGCGCCGGGGAGCTGTTTTTT. The chain uses TRBV15 and TRBJ2-2; tentative D call: TRBD2 (5 bases). The germline gives CDR1 LNHNV, CDR2 YYDKDF (reference sequence). CDR3 size: 13 residues. V was trimmed by 7 bases and J by 6 bases, leaving 12 bases between them.

This clone was observed once. This chain links TRBV30 with TRBJ1-6, with 8 bases that match TRBD1. The germline V gene has CDR1 GTSNPN and CDR2 SVGIG (reference sequence). The CDR3 spans 14 residues. V was pared by 8 bases and J by 10 bases, with 13 bases of the junction left unmatched. CDR3 residues: CATQTGDFYSPLHF. In DNA, the CDR3 is TGTGCCACACAGACAGGGGATTTTTACTCACCCCTCCACTTT.

The CDR3 DNA is TGCGCCAGCAAACCCGGAGGGGCGGGGAACAATGAGCAGTTCTTC. Amino acids: CASKPGGAGNNEQFF. The chain uses TRBV5-1 and TRBJ2-1, with D tentatively TRBD2 (6 bases). The V and J ends lost 6 bases and 5 bases respectively, with 18 bases between them. CDR3 length equals 15 residues. Germline V CDR1 and CDR2: SGHRS, YFSETQ.

This clone came up once. DNA of the CDR3: TGTGCCACCGCTGGACAGGGGAGTGAGCAGTTCTTC. Its translation is CATAGQGSEQFF. The J gene is TRBJ2-1, the V gene TRBV7-9; TRBD1 matches at 9 bases. Per the germline V gene, CDR1 is SEHNR and CDR2 is FQNEAQ (reference sequence). CDR3 length: 12 residues. Germline trimming cut 10 bases from V and 9 bases from J; bases unmatched to any gene: 7.

This clone appeared a few times. The chain employs TRBV7-9 and TRBJ2-7; D remains unclear. In germline, CDR1 is SEHNR, CDR2 FQNEAQ (reference sequence). V lost 2 bases to trimming and J lost 1 base, with 3 bases between them. The CDR3 covers 12 residues. The CDR3 protein is CASSLQSYEQYF. The CDR3 DNA reads as TGTGCCAGCAGCTTACAATCCTACGAGCAGTACTTC.

The chain combines TRBV2 with TRBJ2-1; TRBD2 matches at 11 bases. Trimming at V came to 9 bases and at J to 4 bases, leaving 11 bases not matched to a gene. Germline V gives CDR1 SNHLY, CDR2 FYNNEI. The CDR3 is 16 residues long. CDR3 in amino acids: CASRVAGGPFYNEQFF. The DNA of the CDR3 is TGTGCCAGTCGGGTAGCGGGGGGGCCTTTTTACAATGAGCAGTTCTTC.

Here the CDR3 DNA reads TGTGCCAGCAGTCCAGGGGGACATACCCTAATATCGGATACGCAGTATTTT. This codes for CASSPGGHTLISDTQYF. The rearrangement uses TRBV7-6 and TRBJ2-3; 7 bases agree with TRBD1. This CDR3 contains 17 residues. V lost 6 bases, J lost 6 bases, and 18 bases stayed unmatched. Per the germline V gene, CDR1 is SGHVS and CDR2 is FNYEAQ.

The chain has TRBV7-9 and TRBJ2-1; 9 positions agree with TRBD2. CDR1 and CDR2 from the germline V gene are SEHNR and FQNEAQ (reference sequence). The ends lost 4 bases at V and 7 bases at J; junction bases unmatched: 5. The length of the CDR3 is 14 residues. The CDR3 DNA follows: TGTGCCAGCAGCTCTCCGGGACTAGCTAATGAGCAGTTCTTC. Translation: CASSSPGLANEQFF.

This clone was detected only a few times. This chain connects TRBV19 to TRBJ2-1; 7 bases fit TRBD2. The germline gives CDR1 LNHDA, CDR2 SQIVND (reference sequence). Losses at the gene ends were 2 bases for V and 2 bases for J; bases not matched to a gene: 3. This CDR3 spans 15 amino acids. CDR3 region: CASSITGGPYNEQFF. CDR3 coding DNA: TGTGCCAGTAGTATAACGGGGGGACCCTACAATGAGCAGTTCTTC.

This chain uses TRBV6-6 with TRBJ1-6, with a possible D match to TRBD1 (6 bases). The CDR3 has 16 amino acids. V was clipped by 2 bases and J by 9 bases, with 17 bases between them. CDR1 MNHNY and CDR2 SVGAGI come from the germline V gene (reference sequence). This CDR3 is CASSYRDKGGGSPLHF. The CDR3 DNA reads as TGTGCCAGCAGTTACCGGGACAAAGGAGGAGGTTCACCCCTCCACTTT.

This chain joins TRBV7-9 and TRBJ2-1, with TRBD2 matching 10 bases. Trimming took 5 bases from V and 9 from J; bases not matched to a gene: 13. The CDR3 spans 16 residues. Germline V gene lookup returns CDR1 SEHNR and CDR2 FQNEAQ (reference sequence). CDR3 sequence (DNA): TGTGCCAGCAGCACGAATAGCGGGGGGCGGTCATTTGAGCAGTTCTTC. Amino acid sequence: CASSTNSGGRSFEQFF.

In its sample, this clone was seen once. The V call is TRBV4-1, the J call TRBJ1-4, with 9 bases aligning to TRBD1. This CDR3 contains 16 residues. J was trimmed by 1 base and V by 1 base; bases with no gene match: 1. Germline V gene lookup returns CDR1 MGHRA and CDR2 YSYEKL. As DNA, the CDR3 is TGCGCCAGCAGCCAAGCGGACAGGGGAACTAATGAAAAACTGTTTTTT. This sequence encodes CASSQADRGTNEKLFF.

For the CDR3, the DNA is TGTGCCAGCAGCTTAGATTCACTAGTCTACGAGCAGTACTTC. Translated: CASSLDSLVYEQYF. This chain joins TRBV11-2 and TRBJ2-7; weak D call: TRBD2 (5 bases). Trimming pared 0 bases from V and 3 bases from J, leaving 9 bases between. Germline CDR1 reads SGHAT; CDR2 reads FQNNGV. The CDR3 totals 14 residues.

The CDR3 is CSVGRLNTEAFF. Here the CDR3 DNA reads TGCAGCGTCGGTCGGTTGAACACTGAAGCTTTCTTT. The chain carries TRBV29-1 and TRBJ1-1; D remains unclear. Germline lookup yields CDR1 SQVTM and CDR2 ANQGSEA. The CDR3 totals 12 residues. Trimming stripped 6 bases from V and 0 bases from J, with 8 bases between.

The rearrangement joins TRBV2 to TRBJ2-5; 8 bases agree with TRBD1. The V and J ends lost 6 bases and 5 bases, in that order; junction bases with no gene match: 5. Germline lookup yields CDR1 SNHLY and CDR2 FYNNEI. The CDR3 extends over 13 amino acids. The CDR3: CASSATGGETQYF. The CDR3 DNA reads TGTGCCAGCAGCGCAACAGGGGGGGAGACCCAGTACTTC.

Here the CDR3 reads CASSYRQGRETQYF. DNA of the CDR3: TGTGCCAGCAGTTACAGGCAGGGTCGAGAGACCCAGTACTTC. The J gene is TRBJ2-5, the V gene TRBV6-5, with a possible D match to TRBD1 (5 bases). The V gene lost 2 bases and the J gene lost 4 bases, with 11 bases spanning the gap. CDR3 length: 14 residues. Germline CDR1 is MNHEY and CDR2 is SVGAGI.

This chain links TRBV12-5 with TRBJ2-5; TRBD1 matches 12 bases. The J call may not be correct, given that the DNA end is closer to TRBJ2-7. CDR1 and CDR2 (germline): LGHNT, FRNRAP. The CDR3 covers 15 residues. The CDR3, as DNA: TGTGCTAGTGGCACGGGACAGGGGGCTTCCTACGAGCAGTACTTC. Its translation is CASGTGQGASYEQYF.

The chain is built from TRBV11-2 and TRBJ2-7, with D unresolved. Germline assignment: CDR1 SGHAT and CDR2 FQNNGV. The germline V and J ends were trimmed by 5 bases and 3 bases, with 14 bases remaining between them. The CDR3 loop spans 14 amino acids. As DNA, the CDR3 is TGTGCCAGCAGCACCCCCGAACAGTTCTACGAGCAGTACTTC. Translating it yields CASSTPEQFYEQYF.

The chain carries TRBV7-2 and TRBJ1-5; D remains unclear. CDR1 is SGHTA, CDR2 FQGNSA, per germline. The CDR3 has 10 residues. Deletions cut 2 bases from V and 10 bases from J, with 3 bases between. This CDR3 reads CASSLSPQHF. The CDR3 DNA sequence: TGTGCCAGCAGCTTAAGCCCCCAGCATTTT.

V usage is TRBV7-6 and J usage is TRBJ2-5; 9 bases map to TRBD2. Germline V gives CDR1 SGHVS, CDR2 FNYEAQ. CDR3 length: 14 residues. After removal of 5 bases from V and 2 bases from J, the junction contained 3 bases not matched to a gene. The CDR3 bases are TGTGCCAGCAGCCGTCTAGCGGGGCAAGAGACCCAGTACTTC. This sequence encodes CASSRLAGQETQYF. The full variable domain, with the rest looked up from reference TRBV7-6 and TRBJ2-5, is GAGVSQSPRYKVTKRGQDVALRCDPISGHVSLYWYRQALGQGPEFLTYFNYEAQQDKSGLPNDRFSAERPEGSISTLTIQRTEQRDSAMYRCASSRLAGQETQYFGPGTRLLVL.